This T cell receptor (beta chain) was found in a study of CD8 T cells in Susac syndrome. The CDR3 has 12 amino acids. Per germline, CDR1 SEHNR and CDR2 FQNEAQ (reference sequence). V was trimmed by 7 bases and J by 9 bases, leaving 14 bases between them. Random hexamers were used to reverse transcribe about 0.5 to 1 ug of RNA. immunoSEQ multiplex PCR amplified TCR beta CDR3 across 54 Vbeta, 13 Jbeta. TCRdb reanalysed the immunoSEQ multiplex PCR reads using MiXCR and keeps one entry per CDR3 protein. The data contain 350,000 to 550,000 distinct CDR3 sequences, more than 80% of them seen just once; the ten biggest clones take up 0.09% to 0.15%.

The chain recombines TRBV7-9 with TRBJ2-3; D gene ambiguous. The receptor was derived from a human donor with multiple sclerosis. The source material was CD8+ T cells from PBMCs. CDR3 loop: CASTIDSLTQYF. The CDR3 DNA is TGTGCCAGCACCATCGACTCATTGACGCAGTATTTT.